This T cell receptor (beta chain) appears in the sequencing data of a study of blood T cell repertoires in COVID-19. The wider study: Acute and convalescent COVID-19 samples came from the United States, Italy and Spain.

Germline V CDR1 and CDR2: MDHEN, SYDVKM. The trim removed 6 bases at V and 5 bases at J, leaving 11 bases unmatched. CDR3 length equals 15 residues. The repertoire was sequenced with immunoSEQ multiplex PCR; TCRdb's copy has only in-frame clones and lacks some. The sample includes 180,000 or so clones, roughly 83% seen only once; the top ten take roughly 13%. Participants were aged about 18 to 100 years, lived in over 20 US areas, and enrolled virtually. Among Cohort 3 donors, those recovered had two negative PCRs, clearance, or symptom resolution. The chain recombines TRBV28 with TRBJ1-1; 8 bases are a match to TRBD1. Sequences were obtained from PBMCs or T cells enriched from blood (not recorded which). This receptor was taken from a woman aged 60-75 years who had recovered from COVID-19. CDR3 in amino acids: CASRSRTGRITEAFF. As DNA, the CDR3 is TGTGCCAGCAGATCCCGGACAGGGCGGATAACTGAAGCTTTCTTT.